This T cell receptor (beta chain) was recovered during a study of cytomegalovirus exposure and HLA in healthy donors. Study results and limitations: HLA alleles showed associations with some 17,000 TCR beta sequences in a later analysis, at a 0.05 false discovery rate. Later analysis revealed greater clonal expansion in HLA-associated TCR beta chains than in equally common others. What TCR beta sequences reportedly achieved was accurate prediction of HLA-A and HLA-B alleles in most subjects.

In germline, CDR1 is SGDLS, CDR2 YYNGEE. This CDR3 is built from 17 residues. V was cut by 0 bases and J by 3 bases, with 18 bases left in between. For this clone: Its antigen remains unidentified.

In the PCR, 60 Vbeta and 13 Jbeta primers were used. Produced via immunoSEQ multiplex PCR; TCRdb's table is partial and in-frame only. This table holds about 98,000 clones, about 81% found once. Despite likely unrecorded immune exposures, the donors were nominally healthy at the time of sampling. This TCR came from a middle-aged man in good health and CMV-seronegative. The chain recombines TRBV9 with TRBJ1-1; maybe TRBD1 (6 bases). Source material: PBMCs. CDR3 loop: CASSVEGGIGEDTEAFF. In DNA, the CDR3 is TGTGCCAGCAGCGTAGAAGGGGGTATCGGAGAGGACACTGAAGCTTTCTTT.